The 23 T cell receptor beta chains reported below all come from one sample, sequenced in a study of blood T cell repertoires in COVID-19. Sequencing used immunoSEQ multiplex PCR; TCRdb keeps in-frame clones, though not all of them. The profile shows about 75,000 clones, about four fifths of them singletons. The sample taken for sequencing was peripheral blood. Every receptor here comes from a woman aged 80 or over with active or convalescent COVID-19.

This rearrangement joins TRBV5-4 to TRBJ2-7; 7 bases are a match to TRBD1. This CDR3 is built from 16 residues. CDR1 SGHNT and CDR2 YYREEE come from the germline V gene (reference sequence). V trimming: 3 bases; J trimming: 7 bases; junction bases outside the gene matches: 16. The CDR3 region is CASSSRTGTAVREQYF. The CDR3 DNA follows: TGTGCCAGCAGCTCAAGAACCGGGACAGCCGTTCGGGAGCAGTACTTC.

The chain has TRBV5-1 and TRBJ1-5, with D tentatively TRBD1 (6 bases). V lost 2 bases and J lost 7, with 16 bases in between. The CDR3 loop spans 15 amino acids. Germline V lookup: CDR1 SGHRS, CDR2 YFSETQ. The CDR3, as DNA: TGCGCCAGCAGCTTAACAGGGCAGGGAAGCCAGCCCCAGCATTTT. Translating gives CASSLTGQGSQPQHF.

The CDR3 nucleotides read TGTGCCAGGATAAGGCAGATCAAGAGGAGGTACTACGAGCAGTACTTC. It is translated as CARIRQIKRRYYEQYF. This sequence joins TRBV19 and TRBJ2-7, with D possibly TRBD2 on 5 matching bases. Germline V gene lookup returns CDR1 LNHDA and CDR2 SQIVND (reference sequence). The CDR3 totals 16 residues. The V end was cut by 9 bases, the J end by 3 bases, with 24 bases between.

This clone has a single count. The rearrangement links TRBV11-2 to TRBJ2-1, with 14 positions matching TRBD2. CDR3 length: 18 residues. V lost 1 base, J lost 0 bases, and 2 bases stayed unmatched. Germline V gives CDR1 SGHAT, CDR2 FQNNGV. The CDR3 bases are TGTGCCAGCAGCTTAGGGACTAGCGGGGGGCGCTCCTACAATGAGCAGTTCTTC. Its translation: CASSLGTSGGRSYNEQFF.

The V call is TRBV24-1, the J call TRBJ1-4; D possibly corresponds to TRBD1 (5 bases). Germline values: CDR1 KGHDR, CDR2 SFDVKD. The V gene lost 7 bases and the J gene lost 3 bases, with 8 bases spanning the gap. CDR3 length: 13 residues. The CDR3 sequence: CATRGAANEKLFF. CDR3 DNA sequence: TGTGCCACCAGAGGGGCCGCTAATGAAAAACTGTTTTTT.

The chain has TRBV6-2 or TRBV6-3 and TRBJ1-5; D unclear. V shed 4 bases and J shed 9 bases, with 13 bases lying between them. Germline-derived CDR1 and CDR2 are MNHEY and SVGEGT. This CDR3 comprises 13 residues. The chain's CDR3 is CASSWAAVRPQHF. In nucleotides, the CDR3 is TGTGCCAGCAGTTGGGCAGCCGTAAGGCCCCAGCATTTT.

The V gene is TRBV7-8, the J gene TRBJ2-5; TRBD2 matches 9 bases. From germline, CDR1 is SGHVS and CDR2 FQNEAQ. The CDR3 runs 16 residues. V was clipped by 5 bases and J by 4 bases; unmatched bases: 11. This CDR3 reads CASSPSTSGLGETQYF. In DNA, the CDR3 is TGTGCCAGCAGCCCTTCAACTAGCGGGCTGGGAGAGACCCAGTACTTC. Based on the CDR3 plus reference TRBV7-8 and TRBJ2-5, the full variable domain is GAGVSQSPRYKVAKRGQDVALRCDPISGHVSLFWYQQALGQGPEFLTYFQNEAQLDKSGLPSDRFFAERPEGSVSTLKIQRTQQEDSAVYLCASSPSTSGLGETQYFGPGTRLLVL.

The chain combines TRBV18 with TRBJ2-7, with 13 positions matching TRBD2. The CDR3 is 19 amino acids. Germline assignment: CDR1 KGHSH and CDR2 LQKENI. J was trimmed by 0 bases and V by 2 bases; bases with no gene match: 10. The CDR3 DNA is TGTGCCAGCTCACCAAACCCGGGACTAGCGGGAACGAGCTCCTACGAGCAGTACTTC. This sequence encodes CASSPNPGLAGTSSYEQYF.

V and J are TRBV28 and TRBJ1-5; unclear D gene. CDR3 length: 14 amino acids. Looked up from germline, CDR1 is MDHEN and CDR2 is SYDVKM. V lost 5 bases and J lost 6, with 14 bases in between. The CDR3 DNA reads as TGTGCCAGCAGTCCGACACGGGGAGCTCAGCCCCAGCATTTT. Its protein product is CASSPTRGAQPQHF.

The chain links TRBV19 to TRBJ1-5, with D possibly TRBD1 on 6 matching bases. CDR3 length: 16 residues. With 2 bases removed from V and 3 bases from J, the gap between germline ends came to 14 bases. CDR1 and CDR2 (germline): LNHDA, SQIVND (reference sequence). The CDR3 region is CASSISPTGINQPQHF. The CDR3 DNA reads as TGTGCCAGTAGTATAAGTCCCACAGGGATCAATCAGCCCCAGCATTTT.

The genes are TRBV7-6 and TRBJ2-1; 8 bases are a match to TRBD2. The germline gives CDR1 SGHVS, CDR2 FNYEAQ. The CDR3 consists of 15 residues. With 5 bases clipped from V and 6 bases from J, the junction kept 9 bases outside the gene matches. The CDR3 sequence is CASSLKGLAPNEQFF. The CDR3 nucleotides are TGTGCCAGCAGCCTAAAAGGACTAGCCCCCAATGAGCAGTTCTTC.

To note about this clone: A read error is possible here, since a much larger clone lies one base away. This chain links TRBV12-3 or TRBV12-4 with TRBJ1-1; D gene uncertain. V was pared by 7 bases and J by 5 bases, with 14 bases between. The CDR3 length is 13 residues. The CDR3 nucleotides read TGTGCCAGCAATTCGCCGGGGAGGACTGAAGCTTTCTTT. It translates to CASNSPGRTEAFF.

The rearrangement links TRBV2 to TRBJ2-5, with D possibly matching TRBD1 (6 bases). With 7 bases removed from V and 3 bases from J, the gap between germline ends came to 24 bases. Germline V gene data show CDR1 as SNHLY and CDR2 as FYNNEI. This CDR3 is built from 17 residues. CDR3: CASKVSVGTGNEETQYF. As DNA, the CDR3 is TGTGCCAGCAAAGTCTCCGTGGGTACAGGGAATGAAGAGACCCAGTACTTC.

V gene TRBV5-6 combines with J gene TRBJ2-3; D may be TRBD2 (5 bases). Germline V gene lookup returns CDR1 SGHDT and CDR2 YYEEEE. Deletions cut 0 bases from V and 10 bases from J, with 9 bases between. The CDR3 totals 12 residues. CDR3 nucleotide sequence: TGTGCCAGCAGCTTGGGTGCAGCGGCGCAGTATTTT. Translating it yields CASSLGAAAQYF. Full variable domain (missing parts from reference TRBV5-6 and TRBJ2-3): DAGVTQSPTHLIKTRGQQVTLRCSPKSGHDTVSWYQQALGQGPQFIFQYYEEEERQRGNFPDRFSGHQFPNYSSELNVNALLLGDSALYLCASSLGAAAQYFGPGTRLTVL.

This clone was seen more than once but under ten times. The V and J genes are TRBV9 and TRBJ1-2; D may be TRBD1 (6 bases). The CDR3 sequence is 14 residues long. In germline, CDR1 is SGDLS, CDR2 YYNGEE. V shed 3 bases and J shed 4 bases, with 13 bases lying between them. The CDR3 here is CASSERVGGYGYTF. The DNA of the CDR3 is TGTGCCAGCAGCGAGAGGGTAGGGGGCTATGGCTACACCTTC.

This CDR3 is CASTPGQANTGELFF. In nucleotides, the CDR3 is TGTGCCAGCACCCCGGGACAGGCGAACACCGGGGAGCTGTTTTTT. The gene calls are TRBV2 and TRBJ2-2; TRBD1 agrees at 8 bases. After removal of 7 bases from V and 0 bases from J, the junction contained 4 bases not matched to a gene. The germline CDR1 and CDR2 sequences are SNHLY and FYNNEI. This CDR3 has 15 residues.

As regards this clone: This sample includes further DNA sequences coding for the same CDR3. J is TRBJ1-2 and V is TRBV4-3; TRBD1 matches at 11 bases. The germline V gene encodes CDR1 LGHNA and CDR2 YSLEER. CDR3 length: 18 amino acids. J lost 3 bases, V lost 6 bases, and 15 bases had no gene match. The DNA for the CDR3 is TGCGCCAGCAGTCAGCAACCCTTGGGACAGGGGGTTGACTATGGCTACACCTTC. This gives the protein CASSQQPLGQGVDYGYTF.

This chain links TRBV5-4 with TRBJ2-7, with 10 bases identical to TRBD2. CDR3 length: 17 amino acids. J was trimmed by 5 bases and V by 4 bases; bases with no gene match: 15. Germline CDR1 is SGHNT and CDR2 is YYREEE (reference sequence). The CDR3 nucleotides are TGTGCCAGCAGCCCGGCGGTGAAGCGGGGGGGCGGGAACGAGCAGTACTTC. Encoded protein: CASSPAVKRGGGNEQYF.

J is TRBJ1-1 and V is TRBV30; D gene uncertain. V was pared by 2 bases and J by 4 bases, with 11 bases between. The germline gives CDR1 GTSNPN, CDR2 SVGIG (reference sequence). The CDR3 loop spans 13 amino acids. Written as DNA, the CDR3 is TGTGCCTGGAGTAGCGTCTACGGCACTGAAGCTTTCTTT. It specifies CAWSSVYGTEAFF.

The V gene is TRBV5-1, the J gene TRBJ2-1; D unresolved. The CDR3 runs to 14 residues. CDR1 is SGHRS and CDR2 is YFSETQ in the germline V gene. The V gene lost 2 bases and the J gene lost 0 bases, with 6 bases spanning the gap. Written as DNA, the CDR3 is TGCGCCAGCAGCTTCGGGTCCTCCTACAATGAGCAGTTCTTC. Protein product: CASSFGSSYNEQFF.

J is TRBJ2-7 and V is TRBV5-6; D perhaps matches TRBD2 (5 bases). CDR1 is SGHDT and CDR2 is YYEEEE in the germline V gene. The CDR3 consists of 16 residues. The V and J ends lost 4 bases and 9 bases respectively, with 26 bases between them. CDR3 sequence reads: CASSRIREVYLYGQYF. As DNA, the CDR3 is TGTGCCAGCAGCCGTATCCGGGAAGTTTATTTGTATGGGCAGTACTTC.

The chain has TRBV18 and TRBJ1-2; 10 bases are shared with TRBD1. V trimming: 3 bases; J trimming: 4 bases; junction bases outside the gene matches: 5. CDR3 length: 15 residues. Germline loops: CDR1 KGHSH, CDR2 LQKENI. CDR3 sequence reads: CASSPGTGELYGYTF. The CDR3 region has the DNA TGTGCCAGCTCACCTGGGACAGGGGAACTCTATGGCTACACCTTC. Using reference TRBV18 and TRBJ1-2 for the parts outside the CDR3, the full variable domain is NAGVMQNPRHLVRRRGQEARLRCSPMKGHSHVYWYRQLPEEGLKFMVYLQKENIIDESGMPKERFSAEFPKEGPSILRIQQVVRGDSAAYFCASSPGTGELYGYTFGSGTRLTVV.

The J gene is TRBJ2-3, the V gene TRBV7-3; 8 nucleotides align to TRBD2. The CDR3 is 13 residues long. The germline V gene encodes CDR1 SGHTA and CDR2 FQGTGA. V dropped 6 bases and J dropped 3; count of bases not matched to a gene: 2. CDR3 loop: CASRTGGTDTQYF. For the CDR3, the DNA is TGTGCCAGCAGAACGGGAGGGACAGATACGCAGTATTTT.